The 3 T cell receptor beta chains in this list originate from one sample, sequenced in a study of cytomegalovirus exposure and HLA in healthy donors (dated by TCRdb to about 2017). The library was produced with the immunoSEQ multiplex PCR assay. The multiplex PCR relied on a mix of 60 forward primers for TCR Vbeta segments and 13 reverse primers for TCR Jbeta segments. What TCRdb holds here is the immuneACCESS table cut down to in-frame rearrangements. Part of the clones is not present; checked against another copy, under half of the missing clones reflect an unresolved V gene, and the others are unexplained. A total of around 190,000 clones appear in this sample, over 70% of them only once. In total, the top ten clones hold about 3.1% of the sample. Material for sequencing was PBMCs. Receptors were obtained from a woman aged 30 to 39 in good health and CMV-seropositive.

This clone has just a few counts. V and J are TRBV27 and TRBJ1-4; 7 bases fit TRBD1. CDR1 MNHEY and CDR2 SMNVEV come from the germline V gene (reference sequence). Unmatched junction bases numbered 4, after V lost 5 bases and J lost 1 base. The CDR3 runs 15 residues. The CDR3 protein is CASSPYRGTNEKLFF. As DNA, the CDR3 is TGTGCCAGCAGTCCCTACAGGGGAACTAATGAAAAACTGTTTTTT.

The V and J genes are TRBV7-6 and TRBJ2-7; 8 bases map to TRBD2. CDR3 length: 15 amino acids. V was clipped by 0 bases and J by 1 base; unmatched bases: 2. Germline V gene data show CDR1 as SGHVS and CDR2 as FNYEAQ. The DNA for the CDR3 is TGTGCCAGCAGCTTAGCGTCGGGGGGGTCCTACGAGCAGTACTTC. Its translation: CASSLASGGSYEQYF.

CDR3 in amino acids: CASRLLAGVWDEQFF. The CDR3 region has the DNA TGTGCCAGCAGACTCCTGGCGGGAGTATGGGACGAGCAGTTCTTC. The chain employs TRBV11-2 and TRBJ2-1; 7 bases align to TRBD2. The J segment lost 10 bases and the V segment lost 6 bases, leaving 15 bases of the junction unmatched. In germline, CDR1 is SGHAT, CDR2 FQNNGV. The CDR3 runs 15 residues.